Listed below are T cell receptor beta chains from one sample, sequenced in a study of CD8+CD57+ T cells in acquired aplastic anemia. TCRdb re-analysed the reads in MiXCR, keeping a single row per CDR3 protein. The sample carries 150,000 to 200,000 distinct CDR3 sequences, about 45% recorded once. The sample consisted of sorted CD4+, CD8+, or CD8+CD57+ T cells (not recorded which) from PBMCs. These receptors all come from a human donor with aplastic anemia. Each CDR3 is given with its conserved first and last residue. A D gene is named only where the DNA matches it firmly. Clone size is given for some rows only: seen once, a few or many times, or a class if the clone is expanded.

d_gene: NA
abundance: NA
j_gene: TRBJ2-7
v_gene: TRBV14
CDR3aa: CASSLLPPEQYF
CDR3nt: TGTGCCAGCAGCTTACTGCCCCCAGAGCAGTACTTC

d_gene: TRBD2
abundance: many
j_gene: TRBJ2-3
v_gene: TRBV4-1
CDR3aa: CASSQLAGGVNTQYF
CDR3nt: TGCGCCAGCAGCCAATTAGCGGGGGGGGTGAATACGCAGTATTTT

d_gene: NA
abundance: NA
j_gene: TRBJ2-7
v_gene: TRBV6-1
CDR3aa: CASKGSQDEQYF
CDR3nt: TGTGCCAGCAAGGGGAGCCAGGACGAGCAGTACTTC

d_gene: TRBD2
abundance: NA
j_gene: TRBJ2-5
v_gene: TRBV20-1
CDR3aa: CSARVGGTNQETQYF
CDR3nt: TGCAGTGCTAGAGTGGGAGGGACTAACCAAGAGACCCAGTACTTC

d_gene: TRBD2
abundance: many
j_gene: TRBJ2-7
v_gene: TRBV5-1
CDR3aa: CASSQGSGGSYEQYF
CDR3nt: TGCGCCAGCAGCCAGGGTAGCGGGGGATCTTACGAGCAGTACTTC

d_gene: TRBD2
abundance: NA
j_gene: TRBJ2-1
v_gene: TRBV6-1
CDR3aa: CASSPGLAGGPDEQFF
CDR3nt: TGTGCCAGCAGCCCGGGACTAGCGGGGGGGCCGGATGAGCAGTTCTTC

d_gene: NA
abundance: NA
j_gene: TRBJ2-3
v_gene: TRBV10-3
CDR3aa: CAISERRGTDTQYF
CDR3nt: TGTGCCATCAGTGAAAGGAGGGGCACAGATACGCAGTATTTT

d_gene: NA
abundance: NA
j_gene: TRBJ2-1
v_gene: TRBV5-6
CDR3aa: CASESDTYNEQFF
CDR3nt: TGTGCCAGCGAAAGTGATACCTACAATGAGCAGTTCTTC

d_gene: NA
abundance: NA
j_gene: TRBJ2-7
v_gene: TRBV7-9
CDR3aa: CASSLAALYEQYF
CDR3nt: TGCGCCAGCAGCTTGGCAGCCCTCTACGAGCAGTACTTC

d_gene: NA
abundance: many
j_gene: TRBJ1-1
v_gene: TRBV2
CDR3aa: CASSDQSRGTEAFF
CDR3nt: TGTGCCAGCAGTGACCAGTCGAGGGGCACTGAAGCTTTCTTT